This T cell receptor beta chain came from a study of neurological immune-mediated disorders (dated by TCRdb to between 2018 and 2020). Some background on the complete study: Among the approximately 34 multiple sclerosis patients, approximately 30 had relapsing-remitting MS and 3 had secondary progressive MS. Of the approximately 70 subjects in the cohort, some 15 were HAM/TSP patients, around 35 were multiple sclerosis patients, and about 20 were healthy controls. Longitudinal samples, technical triplicates and paired sorted CD4+ and CD8+ T-cell subsets, alongside PBMC samples, were included among the approximately 110 TCR-beta libraries. Using UMI-based sequencing, the study compared peripheral blood TCR-beta repertoires from patients with HTLV-I-associated myelopathy (HAM/TSP), patients with multiple sclerosis, and healthy controls. What the study reported, not specific to this receptor: TCR clonal expansion was highest in HAM/TSP patients and lowest in MS patients, with MS patients falling below even healthy controls. No identical CDR3 amino acid sequences were found to be shared among expanded clones across subjects, suggesting that TCR-beta repertoires were private in all groups. In phylogenetic analysis, the repertoires of 18 of 34 MS patients grouped into a cluster of related CDR3 sequences, which suggests a possible signature at the repertoire level. The MS cluster was not associated with any clinical or MRI features, and the authors stated that larger cohorts are needed.

For the unsorted PBMC libraries, 2 million PBMCs were stored in RNAlater at -80 degrees C until RNA extraction and were used to generate the libraries. The multiple sclerosis patients were enrolled in a US clinical protocol that evaluated disease progression with magnetic resonance imaging. Peripheral blood underwent Ficoll-Hypaque density gradient centrifugation to isolate PBMCs, which were then cryopreserved in liquid nitrogen. From the cysteine up to the phenylalanine, the CDR3 has a length of 15 residues. CDR3 DNA only is kept here, 45 bases in frame from base 1. From the germline V gene (reference sequence), CDR1 is SEHNR and CDR2 is FQNEAQ. The germline ends are 16 bases apart after V is trimmed by 6 bases and J by 4 bases. This clonotype was counted ten times or more. The target of this receptor is not known. No clone much larger than this one lies a single base away; base qualities are absent.

cDNA was synthesized by template-switch 5'RACE using a primer with a 10-nucleotide random unique molecular identifier that tagged each TCR transcript. Every sequencing run yielded over 170 million TCR-beta sequences covering 15-18 subjects. Total RNA was extracted with the RNeasy kit. TCR-beta VDJ regions were amplified with primers for the TCR constant region and the 5'RACE anchor, using the KAPA Real-time Library Amplification kit. Sample indexes and Illumina adaptors were added in a first PCR, after which library yield was increased in a second PCR. After purification with Ampure beads, the TCR product of roughly 650 bp was size-selected on a 2% E-gel SizeSelection system. Before pooling, library quality was checked on a Bioanalyzer, concentration was measured with Qubit, and libraries were quantified with the Kapa Library Quantification kit. Libraries were sequenced paired-end 2 x 150 bp on an Illumina HiSeq 2500. To increase sequence diversity, 25-30% phiX was spiked into each library pool. As for the authors' bioinformatics: The UMI-based MiGEC pipeline processed quality-filtered reads and removed over 80% of raw TCR sequences during error correction. IMGT germline references were used for alignment of VDJ genes, and clonotypes were defined by a unique CDR3 amino acid sequence together with V-J genes. Clonal expansion, Shannon diversity, and CDR3 relatedness (CalcPairwiseDistances, ClusterSamples) were evaluated with VDJtools, and phylogenetic trees were built with CLCbio workbench. Expanded clones were defined as having at least 8 unique UMIs, based on coefficient-of-variation modelling across technical triplicates. TCRdb trimmed the raw reads at Q25, called clones with MiXCR and kept productive beta chains. Records with the same CDR3 protein are collapsed into one entry carrying the most frequent genes and DNA. TCRdb, rather than the study authors, made the V and J calls. This sample is represented by approximately 38,000 distinct CDR3 sequences; 2% to 2.5% of them were singletons. 2% to 2.5% of the sample lies in the top ten.

The chain employs TRBV7-9 and TRBJ1-5; the D segment cannot be called with confidence. The receptor was isolated from a man aged 50 to 59 with multiple sclerosis. The sample comprised PBMCs. The CDR3 reads as follows: CASSIGSAVNQPQHF. The nucleotide sequence is TGTGCCAGCAGTATAGGATCGGCAGTGAATCAGCCCCAGCATTTT. Reference TRBV7-9 and TRBJ1-5 genes cover what lies past the CDR3, so the full variable domain is DTGVSQNPRHKITKRGQNVTFRCDPISEHNRLYWYRQTLGQGPEFLTYFQNEAQLEKSRLLSDRFSAERPKGSFSTLEIQRTEQGDSAMYLCASSIGSAVNQPQHFGDGTRLSIL.